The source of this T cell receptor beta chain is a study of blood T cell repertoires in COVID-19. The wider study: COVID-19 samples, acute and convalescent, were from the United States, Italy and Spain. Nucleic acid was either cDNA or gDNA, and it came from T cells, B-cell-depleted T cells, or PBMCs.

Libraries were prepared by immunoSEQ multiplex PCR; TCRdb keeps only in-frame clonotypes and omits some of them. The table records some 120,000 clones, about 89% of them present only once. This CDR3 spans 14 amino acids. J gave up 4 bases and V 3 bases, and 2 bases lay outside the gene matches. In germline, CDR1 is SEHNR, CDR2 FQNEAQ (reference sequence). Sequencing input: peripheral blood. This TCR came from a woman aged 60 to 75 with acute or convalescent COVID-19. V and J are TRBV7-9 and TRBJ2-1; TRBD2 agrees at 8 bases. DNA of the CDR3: TGTGCCAGCAGCTTTGCTAGCGGGTACAATGAGCAGTTCTTC. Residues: CASSFASGYNEQFF.